This entry is about one TCR beta chain. This entry belongs to a study of OX40 agonist ivuxolimab in advanced cancers. Measured with immunoSEQ multiplex PCR; TCRdb has only the in-frame clones, and not every one. The sample yields tens of thousands of clones, around 90% seen once. Germline V gives CDR1 SNHLY, CDR2 FYNNEI. V lost 4 bases and J lost 6, with 12 bases in between. The CDR3 runs 14 residues. This clonotype originated in an adult with an advanced solid tumor such as melanoma, head and neck, liver or kidney cancer. Sequencing used CD4+ or CD8+ T cells sorted from blood, obtained in a trial of the OX40 agonist ivuxolimab. V gene TRBV2 combines with J gene TRBJ2-2, with D perhaps matching TRBD1 or TRBD2 (7 bases each). CDR3: CASSASGGAGELFF. In nucleotides, the CDR3 is TGTGCCAGCAGTGCGTCAGGGGGGGCCGGGGAGCTGTTTTTT.